In this sample, the clone carrying this T cell receptor (beta chain) turned up a few times. This CDR3 contains 12 residues. The germline gives CDR1 KGHSH, CDR2 LQKENI. This sample was included in a study of shared clonotypes between healthy human individuals. Sequencing was at deep level. Every subset's genomic DNA went evenly onto several immunoSEQ plates. The repertoire was sequenced with immunoSEQ multiplex PCR; TCRdb's copy has only in-frame clones and lacks some. This table has about 600,000 clones, around three quarters appearing once. The chain links TRBV18 to TRBJ2-5; D ambiguous. The end of the DNA fits TRBJ2-7 better, so the J call may be wrong. Sequenced input: PBMCs. The sequence was obtained from a woman aged 40-49 years in good health. Some clones in this sample may be carry-over from other donors' samples. The chain's CDR3 is CASSRMNYEQYF. In DNA, the CDR3 is TGTGCCAGCTCACGGATGAACTACGAGCAGTACTTC.